The TCR beta chain described here comes from a study of CD8 T cells in Susac syndrome. The RNA, roughly 0.5 to 1 ug, was put through reverse transcription using random hexamers. MiXCR, applied by TCRdb to the immunoSEQ multiplex PCR reads, yields one record per CDR3 protein. The sample has tens of thousands of distinct CDR3 sequences, 95% seen once. The CDR3 loop spans 12 amino acids. Trimming removed 4 bases at V and 6 bases at J, with 10 bases between. CDR1 is SGHAT, CDR2 FQNNGV, per germline. Specimen: CD8+ T cells from PBMCs. The gene calls are TRBV11-2 and TRBJ2-7; D unresolved. The sequence was obtained from a human donor with Susac syndrome. DNA for the CDR3: TGTGCCAGCAGCTCCCCCTCCGGCGAGCAGTACTTC. Protein sequence: CASSSPSGEQYF.